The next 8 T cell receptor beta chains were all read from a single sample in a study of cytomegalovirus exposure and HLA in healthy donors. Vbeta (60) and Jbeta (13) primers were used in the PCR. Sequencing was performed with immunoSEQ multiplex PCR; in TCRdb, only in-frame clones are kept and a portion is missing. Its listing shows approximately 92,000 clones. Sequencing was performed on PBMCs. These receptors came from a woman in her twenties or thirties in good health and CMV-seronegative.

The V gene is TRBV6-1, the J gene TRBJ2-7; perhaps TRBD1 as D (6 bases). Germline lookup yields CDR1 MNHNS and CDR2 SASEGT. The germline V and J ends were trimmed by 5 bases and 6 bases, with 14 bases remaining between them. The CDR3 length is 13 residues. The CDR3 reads CASSPRDTGEQYF. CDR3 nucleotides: TGTGCCAGCAGTCCCCGGGACACGGGCGAGCAGTACTTC.

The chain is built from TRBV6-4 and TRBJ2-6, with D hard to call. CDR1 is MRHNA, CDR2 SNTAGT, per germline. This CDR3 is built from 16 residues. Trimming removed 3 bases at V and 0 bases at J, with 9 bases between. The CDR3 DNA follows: TGTGCCAGCAGTGAAACGCGATCCTCTGGGGCCAACGTCCTGACTTTC. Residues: CASSETRSSGANVLTF.

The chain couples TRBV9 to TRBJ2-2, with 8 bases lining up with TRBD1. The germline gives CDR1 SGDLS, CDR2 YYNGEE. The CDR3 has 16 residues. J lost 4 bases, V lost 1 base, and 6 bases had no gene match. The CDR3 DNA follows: TGTGCCAGCAGCGTATACGGGACAGGTATCACCGGGGAGCTGTTTTTT. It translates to CASSVYGTGITGELFF.

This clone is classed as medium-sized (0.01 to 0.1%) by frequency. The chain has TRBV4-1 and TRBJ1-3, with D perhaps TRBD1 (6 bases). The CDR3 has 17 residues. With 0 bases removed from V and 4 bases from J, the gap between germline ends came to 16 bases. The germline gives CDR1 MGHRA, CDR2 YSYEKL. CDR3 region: CASSQEVKGGFGNTIYF. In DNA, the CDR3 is TGCGCCAGCAGCCAAGAGGTTAAAGGGGGATTCGGAAACACCATATATTTT.

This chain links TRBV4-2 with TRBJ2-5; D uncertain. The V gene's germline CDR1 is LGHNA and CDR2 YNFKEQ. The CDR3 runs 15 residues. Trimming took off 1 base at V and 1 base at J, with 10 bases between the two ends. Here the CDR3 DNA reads TGTGCCAGCAGCCAAGCTCTCGCGGCCCAAGAGACCCAGTACTTC. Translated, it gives CASSQALAAQETQYF.

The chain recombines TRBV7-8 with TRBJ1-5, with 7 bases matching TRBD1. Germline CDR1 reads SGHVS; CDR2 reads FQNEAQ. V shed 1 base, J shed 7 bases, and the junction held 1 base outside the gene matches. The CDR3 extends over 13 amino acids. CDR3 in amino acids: CASSLDRGQPQHF. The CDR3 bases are TGTGCCAGCAGCTTAGACAGGGGCCAGCCCCAGCATTTT.

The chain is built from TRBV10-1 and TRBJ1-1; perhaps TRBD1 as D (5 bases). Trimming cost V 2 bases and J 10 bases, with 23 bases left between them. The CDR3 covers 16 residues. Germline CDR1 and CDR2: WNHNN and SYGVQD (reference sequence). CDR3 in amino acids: CASSEDRGIGGSGAFF. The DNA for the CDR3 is TGCGCCAGCAGTGAGGATCGGGGGATAGGTGGTTCGGGAGCTTTCTTT.

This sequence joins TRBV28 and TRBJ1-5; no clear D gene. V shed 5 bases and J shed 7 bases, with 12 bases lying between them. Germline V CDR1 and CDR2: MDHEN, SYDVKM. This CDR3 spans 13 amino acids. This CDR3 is CASSPGSRQPQHF. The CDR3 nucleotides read TGTGCCAGCAGTCCAGGATCTCGGCAGCCCCAGCATTTT.